This T cell receptor beta chain was sequenced for a study of shared clonotypes between healthy human individuals. Broader study findings: An effect of sequencing depth on clonotype sharing among donors was expected. Only blood was sampled, and tissue TCR repertoires likely differ from blood ones.

The assay was immunoSEQ multiplex PCR, and TCRdb's table has in-frame clones only and misses some. The sample has approximately 1.5 million clones, just under 99% seen once; the top ten hold under 0.45%. Regarding this clone: Its specificity is not known.

The material sequenced was naive CD4+ T cells sorted from blood. The subset was: CD45RA+ positively selected. The source is a man aged 25-45 years in good health.

The CDR3 spells CASGTPGQGANEQFF. The CDR3 DNA sequence: TGTGCTAGTGGTACCCCCGGACAGGGGGCCAATGAGCAGTTCTTC. The chain uses TRBV12-5 and TRBJ2-1; 11 bases map to TRBD1. The J segment lost 6 bases and the V segment lost 5 bases, leaving 6 bases of the junction unmatched. The length of the CDR3 is 15 residues. CDR1 LGHNT and CDR2 FRNRAP come from the germline V gene.